This T cell receptor beta chain is from a study of control samples from healthy donors and cancer patients. The V and J ends lost 3 bases and 12 bases, in that order; junction bases with no gene match: 1. The CDR3 length is 11 residues. The table came from immunoSEQ multiplex PCR; TCRdb's copy has only in-frame clones and leaves some out. The table shows under 450,000 clones, with around 90% occurring only once. Source material: PBMCs. This receptor was taken from a man aged 35 to 55 with head and neck cancer. V and J are TRBV12-3 or TRBV12-4 and TRBJ2-1, with 8 bases identical to TRBD2. The CDR3 loop is CASSLGLGQFF. The DNA of the CDR3 is TGTGCCAGCAGTTTGGGACTAGGGCAGTTCTTC.